These 31 T cell receptor beta chains originate from one sample sequenced in a study of T cells in localized non-small cell lung cancer. Profiling relied on immunoSEQ multiplex PCR, and the TCRdb table lists in-frame clones only, not all of them. The repertoire holds around 69,000 clones, roughly 90% seen once, with approximately 2% in the top ten. The sample consisted of peripheral blood, taken before any cancer treatment. Every receptor here comes from a woman between 35 and 70 years old with stage I lung adenocarcinoma.

Regarding this clone: This probably arose from a read error, given a far larger clone one base away. Other DNA sequences from this sample encode an identical CDR3 as well. The chain links TRBV5-1 to TRBJ2-7, with D unresolved. The CDR3 contains 13 residues. Germline V lookup: CDR1 SGHRS, CDR2 YFSETQ. V was trimmed by 0 bases and J by 5 bases, leaving 9 bases between them. The CDR3 loop reads CASSLGGSNEQYF. CDR3 coding DNA: TGCGCCAGCAGCTTGGGTGGGTCAAACGAGCAGTACTTC.

The chain has TRBV28 and TRBJ2-1, with D unresolved. V gave up 5 bases and J gave up 0 bases, with 14 bases separating them. In germline, CDR1 is MDHEN, CDR2 SYDVKM. The length of the CDR3 is 16 residues. CDR3 in amino acids: CASSAPSRSSYNEQFF. DNA for the CDR3: TGTGCCAGCAGTGCCCCCTCTAGAAGCTCCTACAATGAGCAGTTCTTC.

The V gene is TRBV27, the J gene TRBJ1-5; no reliable D call. The V gene's germline CDR1 is MNHEY and CDR2 SMNVEV (reference sequence). Trimming cost V 0 bases and J 1 base, with 4 bases left between them. There are 14 residues in the CDR3. CDR3 DNA: TGTGCCAGCAGTTTATCGGACAGCAATCAGCCCCAGCATTTT. The encoded protein is CASSLSDSNQPQHF.

This chain uses TRBV5-5 with TRBJ2-1, with D perhaps matching TRBD1 or TRBD2 (5 bases each). Looked up from germline, CDR1 is SGHKS and CDR2 is YYEKEE (reference sequence). The CDR3 is made up of 16 amino acids. Between the trimmed V and J ends, which lost 5 bases and 0 bases, there was a span of 15 bases. The CDR3 nucleotides read TGTGCCAGCAGGGGGGATATTTCGAGCTCCTACAATGAGCAGTTCTTC. Protein: CASRGDISSSYNEQFF.

The chain has TRBV7-9 and TRBJ1-5; no firm D call. Deletions cut 5 bases from V and 8 bases from J, with 10 bases between. The CDR3 is 12 residues long. Looked up from germline, CDR1 is SEHNR and CDR2 is FQNEAQ (reference sequence). In nucleotides, the CDR3 is TGTGCCAGCAGCGCCATTCGGGAGCCCCAGCATTTT. Its protein product is CASSAIREPQHF.

In DNA, the CDR3 is TGTGCCAGCGGACAGGATTCGAACACCGGGGAGCTGTTTTTT. Translated, it gives CASGQDSNTGELFF. The rearrangement joins TRBV7-2 to TRBJ2-2; 7 bases line up with TRBD1. CDR3 length: 14 residues. V shed 8 bases and J 0 bases; nucleotides not matched to a gene: 3. Germline V gives CDR1 SGHTA, CDR2 FQGNSA.

The J gene is TRBJ1-2, the V gene TRBV27; TRBD1 matches at 7 bases. V lost 7 bases, J lost 6 bases, and 8 bases stayed unmatched. The CDR3 has 13 amino acids. Germline assignment: CDR1 MNHEY and CDR2 SMNVEV (reference sequence). CDR3 nucleotides: TGTGCCAGCACGAGGGGGACAGAAAATGGCTACACCTTC. Residues: CASTRGTENGYTF.

This clone was detected once. The rearrangement joins TRBV9 to TRBJ1-5; 8 bases agree with TRBD1. V shed 10 bases, J shed 3 bases, and the junction held 6 bases outside the gene matches. The CDR3 loop spans 13 amino acids. Germline V CDR1 and CDR2: SGDLS, YYNGEE. The CDR3 protein is CASGTGYNQPQHF. CDR3 DNA sequence: TGTGCCTCGGGGACAGGCTACAATCAGCCCCAGCATTTT.

This chain uses TRBV4-2 with TRBJ1-4; D may be TRBD1 (5 bases). In germline, CDR1 is LGHNA, CDR2 YNFKEQ. The CDR3 has 14 residues. Between the trimmed V and J ends, which lost 4 bases and 5 bases, there was a span of 11 bases. Here the CDR3 reads CASSPGTKNEKLFF. The CDR3 coding sequence is TGTGCCAGCAGCCCCGGGACCAAAAATGAAAAACTGTTTTTT.

V usage is TRBV11-2 and J usage is TRBJ2-1, with 9 bases that match TRBD2. CDR1 and CDR2 from the germline V gene are SGHAT and FQNNGV. Trimming took 0 bases from V and 16 from J; bases not matched to a gene: 7. The CDR3 has 13 amino acids. Written as DNA, the CDR3 is TGTGCCAGCAGCTTAGAAAGGACTAGCGTAGGCTTCTTC. Protein sequence: CASSLERTSVGFF.

The V call is TRBV5-4, the J call TRBJ1-2; TRBD1 agrees at 8 bases. The CDR3 sequence is 13 residues long. Germline CDR1 is SGHNT and CDR2 is YYREEE (reference sequence). J gave up 7 bases and V 1 base, and 3 bases lay outside the gene matches. CDR3 in DNA: TGTGCCAGCAGCTTGCAGGGGGCAGGTGGCTACACCTTC. Translation gives CASSLQGAGGYTF.

The chain has TRBV5-4 and TRBJ1-1; D gene unclear. Trimming left V 0 bases short and J 6 bases short, with 15 bases between. The CDR3 contains 15 residues. Per the germline V gene, CDR1 is SGHNT and CDR2 is YYREEE (reference sequence). Here the CDR3 reads CASSLGGPGGAEAFF. The CDR3 nucleotides read TGTGCCAGCAGCTTGGGAGGTCCGGGCGGCGCTGAAGCTTTCTTT.

This chain uses TRBV5-1 with TRBJ1-1; D unresolved. V gave up 0 bases and J gave up 0 bases, with 3 bases separating them. In germline, CDR1 is SGHRS, CDR2 YFSETQ. This CDR3 has 13 amino acids. This CDR3 reads CASSLGLNTEAFF. The CDR3 nucleotides are TGCGCCAGCAGCTTGGGCCTGAACACTGAAGCTTTCTTT.

The chain joins TRBV19 to TRBJ2-7; D unclear. This CDR3 comprises 15 residues. V lost 4 bases and J lost 0, with 13 bases in between. The germline gives CDR1 LNHDA, CDR2 SQIVND (reference sequence). CDR3 coding DNA: TGTGCCAGTAGTACAGACGACGGCAGCTCCTACGAGCAGTACTTC. Translating it yields CASSTDDGSSYEQYF.

A word on this clone: A junction boundary mismatches the germline segment, possibly from a read error. V and J are TRBV5-1 and TRBJ2-7, with 10 bases matching TRBD1. In germline, CDR1 is SGHRS, CDR2 YFSETQ. The CDR3 spans 15 residues. The CDR3 DNA follows: TGTGCCAGCAGCGAAGGGACAGGGGTGAGCGACGAGCAGTACTTC. This codes for CASSEGTGVSDEQYF.

The chain combines TRBV2 with TRBJ1-5, with D unresolved. CDR3 length equals 20 residues. Looked up from germline, CDR1 is SNHLY and CDR2 is FYNNEI. Trimming removed 1 base at V and 2 bases at J, with 24 bases between. The chain's CDR3 is CASSEGSRGGVLGRNQPQHF. In DNA form, the CDR3 reads TGTGCCAGCAGTGAAGGATCCCGGGGTGGCGTTTTGGGCCGCAATCAGCCCCAGCATTTT.

The V and J genes are TRBV11-2 and TRBJ1-3; D not resolved. The length of the CDR3 is 15 residues. The germline V and J ends were trimmed by 4 bases and 3 bases, with 13 bases remaining between them. Germline V gene sequence: CDR1 SGHAT, CDR2 FQNNGV. This CDR3 is CASSYGWTGGNTIYF. The CDR3 region has the DNA TGTGCCAGCAGCTACGGGTGGACGGGTGGAAACACCATATATTTT.

The chain has TRBV27 and TRBJ1-2; the D is unclear. V was clipped by 2 bases and J by 2 bases, with 12 bases between them. Per the germline V gene, CDR1 is MNHEY and CDR2 is SMNVEV (reference sequence). CDR3 length: 15 amino acids. The CDR3 protein is CASSLGQSSNYGYTF. The DNA of the CDR3 is TGTGCCAGCAGTTTAGGTCAGTCGTCCAACTATGGCTACACCTTC.

The rearrangement links TRBV29-1 to TRBJ2-1; a possible D gene is TRBD1 (6 bases). The CDR3 loop spans 12 amino acids. The germline V gene has CDR1 SQVTM and CDR2 ANQGSEA. Trimming stripped 6 bases from V and 4 bases from J, with 10 bases between. The CDR3 spells CSVNRVYNEQFF. The CDR3 nucleotides read TGCAGCGTGAACAGGGTTTACAATGAGCAGTTCTTC.

The chain links TRBV11-3 to TRBJ2-3; the D call may be TRBD1 or TRBD2 (5 bases each). CDR1 and CDR2 from the germline V gene are SGHNT and YENEEA. The CDR3 spans 14 residues. Trimming took 5 bases from V and 3 from J, leaving 12 bases between them. In nucleotides, the CDR3 is TGTGCCAGCAGCCCCTCATGGGGGACAGATACGCAGTATTTT. Protein product: CASSPSWGTDTQYF.

This sequence joins TRBV6-6 and TRBJ2-3, with D possibly matching TRBD1 (5 bases). Trimming left V 6 bases short and J 2 bases short, with 15 bases between. CDR1 is MNHNY and CDR2 is SVGAGI in the germline V gene (reference sequence). The CDR3 sequence is 15 residues long. In nucleotides, the CDR3 is TGTGCCAGCAGCCCCCCTGGGGCCGCCACAGATACGCAGTATTTT. Translating gives CASSPPGAATDTQYF.

The CDR3: CASSRQGGRETQYF. CDR3 DNA sequence: TGTGCCAGCAGCCGACAGGGAGGGAGAGAGACCCAGTACTTC. The rearrangement links TRBV7-9 to TRBJ2-5; D assignment may be TRBD1 or TRBD2 (7 bases each). Trimming removed 5 bases at V and 4 bases at J, with 14 bases between. The germline V gene encodes CDR1 SEHNR and CDR2 FQNEAQ (reference sequence). The length of the CDR3 is 14 residues.

This sequence joins TRBV19 and TRBJ2-3; D perhaps matches TRBD1 (6 bases). Trimming left V 4 bases short and J 3 bases short, with 11 bases between. The CDR3 has 14 amino acids. Per the germline V gene, CDR1 is LNHDA and CDR2 is SQIVND (reference sequence). DNA for the CDR3: TGTGCCAGTAGTAGTAGGACAGCAACAGATACGCAGTATTTT. Amino acid sequence: CASSSRTATDTQYF.

The V and J genes are TRBV5-1 and TRBJ2-7; TRBD1 agrees at 7 bases. Germline loops: CDR1 SGHRS, CDR2 YFSETQ. The V segment lost 1 base and the J segment 2 bases; nucleotides outside the gene matches: 9. This CDR3 has 16 amino acids. CDR3 DNA sequence: TGCGCCAGCAGCTTGAAGGGGACAGTGACAACCTACGAGCAGTACTTC. It encodes CASSLKGTVTTYEQYF.

This chain joins TRBV7-3 and TRBJ1-3; 8 bases match TRBD1. With V trimmed by 5 bases and J by 2 bases, 11 bases remained unmatched. This CDR3 spans 17 amino acids. Germline-derived CDR1 and CDR2 are SGHTA and FQGTGA. CDR3 nucleotides: TGTGCCAGCAGCCCAACGGGGGACAGGACTCCTGGAAACACCATATATTTT. Amino acids: CASSPTGDRTPGNTIYF.

The chain combines TRBV7-2 with TRBJ2-3, with D uncertain. Trimming shortened V by 0 bases and J by 6 bases, and 13 bases separated the two germline ends. Germline lookup yields CDR1 SGHTA and CDR2 FQGNSA. The CDR3 has 15 residues. CDR3 in amino acids: CASSLAGNVMDTQYF. The CDR3 DNA reads as TGTGCCAGCAGCTTAGCGGGAAATGTGATGGATACGCAGTATTTT.

This clone appeared a single time. The chain links TRBV9 to TRBJ2-5; tentative D call: TRBD2 (5 bases). Trimming left V 0 bases short and J 5 bases short, with 11 bases between. The CDR3 consists of 14 residues. Germline V gene lookup returns CDR1 SGDLS and CDR2 YYNGEE. The CDR3 here is CASSVAGSWETQYF. CDR3 nucleotide sequence: TGTGCCAGCAGCGTAGCGGGATCTTGGGAGACCCAGTACTTC.

The gene calls are TRBV27 and TRBJ1-2; 9 nucleotides line up with TRBD1. Looked up from germline, CDR1 is MNHEY and CDR2 is SMNVEV (reference sequence). The CDR3 has 16 residues. V dropped 5 bases and J dropped 0; count of bases not matched to a gene: 7. Here the CDR3 reads CASSLKGTGPNYGYTF. The CDR3 DNA reads TGTGCCAGCAGTCTAAAAGGGACAGGGCCTAACTATGGCTACACCTTC.

The chain carries TRBV11-2 and TRBJ1-4; D not certain. The germline V and J ends were trimmed by 1 base and 4 bases, with 10 bases remaining between them. CDR1 and CDR2 from the germline V gene are SGHAT and FQNNGV. This CDR3 is built from 15 residues. The CDR3 protein is CASSLGRQLNEKLFF. CDR3 DNA sequence: TGTGCCAGCAGCTTAGGCCGGCAGCTTAATGAAAAACTGTTTTTT.

The chain carries TRBV9 and TRBJ2-3; no firm D call. The CDR3 consists of 13 residues. Germline assignment: CDR1 SGDLS and CDR2 YYNGEE. With 0 bases removed from V and 3 bases from J, the gap between germline ends came to 5 bases. The CDR3 reads CASSVGSTDTQYF. CDR3 nucleotide sequence: TGTGCCAGCAGCGTAGGGTCAACAGATACGCAGTATTTT.

The chain combines TRBV2 with TRBJ1-1; no reliable D call. Trimming cost V 7 bases and J 0 bases, with 6 bases left between them. CDR1 SNHLY and CDR2 FYNNEI come from the germline V gene. CDR3 size: 12 residues. The CDR3 reads CASKQLNTEAFF. The CDR3 DNA reads as TGTGCCAGCAAACAGCTGAACACTGAAGCTTTCTTT.